This T cell receptor (beta chain) originates from a study of technical replicates of blood from a handful of donors. This table comes from immunoSEQ multiplex PCR, and its TCRdb copy is limited to in-frame clones, with some not included. The profile shows 14,000 or so clones, approximately 80% of them singletons. A single count supports this clone. This TCR came from a human donor in good health. The sample consisted of PBMCs.

The CDR3 DNA follows: TGCGCCAGCAGCCAACCCCTACTAGCGGAGGCCACTTACGAGCAGTACTTC. As protein: CASSQPLLAEATYEQYF. The chain uses TRBV4-1 and TRBJ2-7; the match to TRBD2 covers 8 bases. The germline V gene has CDR1 MGHRA and CDR2 YSYEKL. CDR3 length: 17 residues. The V and J ends lost 2 bases and 4 bases, in that order; junction bases with no gene match: 13.